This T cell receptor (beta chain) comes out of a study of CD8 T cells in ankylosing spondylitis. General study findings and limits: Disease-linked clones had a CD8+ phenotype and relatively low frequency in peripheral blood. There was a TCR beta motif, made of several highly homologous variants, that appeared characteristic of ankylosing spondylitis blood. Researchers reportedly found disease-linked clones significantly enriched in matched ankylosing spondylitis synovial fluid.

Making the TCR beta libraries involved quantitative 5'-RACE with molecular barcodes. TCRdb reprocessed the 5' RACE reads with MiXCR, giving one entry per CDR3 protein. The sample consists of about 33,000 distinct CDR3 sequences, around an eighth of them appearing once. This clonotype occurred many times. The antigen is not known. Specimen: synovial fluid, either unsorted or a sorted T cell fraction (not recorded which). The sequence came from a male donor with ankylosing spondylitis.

CDR3 coding DNA: TGTGCCACCAGCAGGGGGACAGGGAAAACCGGGGAGCTGTTTTTT. Amino acids: CATSRGTGKTGELFF. The J gene is TRBJ2-2, the V gene TRBV15; 9 nucleotides line up with TRBD1. The CDR3 totals 15 residues. The junction had 4 bases not matched to a gene; V was cut back by 3 bases and J by 5 bases. Germline V gives CDR1 LNHNV, CDR2 YYDKDF (reference sequence). Full variable domain (missing parts from reference TRBV15 and TRBJ2-2): DAMVIQNPRYQVTQFGKPVTLSCSQTLNHNVMYWYQQKSSQAPKLLFHYYDKDFNNEADTPDNFQSRRPNTSFCFLDIRSPGLGDTAMYLCATSRGTGKTGELFFGEGSRLTVL.